This TCR beta chain derives from a study of OX40 agonist ivuxolimab in advanced cancers. Study-wide results and limits: Average numbers of expanded clones were greater in CD8+ T cells than in CD4+. Determination of antigen specificity was not performed for the expanded peripheral T cells.

CDR1 is LGHNA, CDR2 YNFKEQ, per germline. The CDR3 extends over 14 amino acids. V trimming: 6 bases; J trimming: 3 bases; junction bases outside the gene matches: 8. This clone has just one count. Its cognate antigen is unknown. Clones were read by immunoSEQ multiplex PCR, and TCRdb kept only the in-frame ones, dropping some. Found here are 76,000 or so clones, approximately 85% of them singletons; the top ten hold 0.61%. This TCR was sampled from an adult with an advanced solid tumor such as melanoma, head and neck, liver or kidney cancer. V and J are TRBV4-2 and TRBJ2-7; 7 bases agree with TRBD1. The specimen was CD4+ or CD8+ T cells sorted from blood, collected in a trial of the OX40 agonist ivuxolimab. In DNA, the CDR3 is TGTGCCAGCAGTACGACAGGGCGGTACTACGAGCAGTACTTC. As protein: CASSTTGRYYEQYF.